This is a list of T cell receptor beta chains from one sample in a study of identical twins. Each CDR3 protein gets one entry after TCRdb re-called the 5' RACE reads with MiXCR. The table lists roughly 250,000 distinct CDR3 sequences, roughly 13% of them singletons. Sequenced input: memory (CD45RO+) T cells sorted from blood. These receptors all come from a woman between 18 and 30 years old in good health. The CDR3 runs from the conserved cysteine through the conserved F or W. D genes are given only for firm matches. Only some rows state a clone size, as once, few, many or a class for expanded clones.

d_call: TRBD1
clone_size: few
cdr3_length: 15
v_call: TRBV27
j_call: TRBJ2-7
cdr3_aa: CASSSFGTGNYEQYF
cdr3_nt: TGTGCCAGCAGTTCCTTTGGGACAGGGAACTACGAGCAGTACTTC

d_call: NA
clone_size: few
cdr3_length: 13
v_call: TRBV12-5
j_call: TRBJ2-7
cdr3_aa: CASGLHLINEQYF
cdr3_nt: TGTGCTAGTGGTTTGCACTTGATTAACGAGCAGTACTTC

d_call: TRBD1
clone_size: NA
cdr3_length: 15
v_call: TRBV4-2
j_call: TRBJ2-4
cdr3_aa: CASSQVDREKNIQYF
cdr3_nt: TGTGCCAGCAGCCAAGTTGACAGGGAAAAAAACATTCAGTACTTC

d_call: TRBD1
clone_size: NA
cdr3_length: 15
v_call: TRBV30
j_call: TRBJ1-1
cdr3_aa: CAWSVETRQGAEAFF
cdr3_nt: TGTGCCTGGAGTGTAGAGACCCGACAGGGGGCGGAAGCTTTCTTT

d_call: TRBD1
clone_size: NA
cdr3_length: 14
v_call: TRBV20-1
j_call: TRBJ2-7
cdr3_aa: CSARDRGGPYEQYF
cdr3_nt: TGCAGTGCTAGGGACAGGGGAGGACCCTACGAGCAGTACTTC

d_call: NA
clone_size: many
cdr3_length: 13
v_call: TRBV5-1
j_call: TRBJ2-2
cdr3_aa: CASSLGDTGELFF
cdr3_nt: TGCGCCAGCAGCTTGGGGGACACCGGGGAGCTGTTTTTT

d_call: NA
clone_size: NA
cdr3_length: 12
v_call: TRBV11-2
j_call: TRBJ1-2
cdr3_aa: CASKLGEGGYTF
cdr3_nt: TGTGCCAGCAAGCTTGGAGAAGGGGGCTACACCTTC

d_call: NA
clone_size: NA
cdr3_length: 16
v_call: TRBV2
j_call: TRBJ1-5
cdr3_aa: CASSEFGVLSNQPQHF
cdr3_nt: TGTGCCAGCAGTGAATTCGGGGTTTTGAGCAATCAGCCCCAGCATTTT

d_call: TRBD2
clone_size: few
cdr3_length: 15
v_call: TRBV7-7
j_call: TRBJ2-1
cdr3_aa: CASSPIAGASGEQFF
cdr3_nt: TGTGCCAGCAGCCCGATAGCGGGAGCTTCTGGTGAGCAGTTCTTC

d_call: NA
clone_size: NA
cdr3_length: 13
v_call: TRBV14
j_call: TRBJ2-1
cdr3_aa: CASSQDYHNEQFF
cdr3_nt: TGTGCCAGCAGCCAGGACTACCACAATGAGCAGTTCTTC

d_call: NA
clone_size: few
cdr3_length: 14
v_call: TRBV5-1
j_call: TRBJ1-3
cdr3_aa: CASSLADSGNTIYF
cdr3_nt: TGCGCCAGCAGCTTGGCTGACTCTGGAAACACCATATATTTT

d_call: TRBD2
clone_size: NA
cdr3_length: 14
v_call: TRBV6-4
j_call: TRBJ2-1
cdr3_aa: CASSRGLASQEQFF
cdr3_nt: TGTGCCAGCAGTAGGGGACTAGCATCACAGGAGCAGTTCTTC

d_call: TRBD2
clone_size: once
cdr3_length: 15
v_call: TRBV6-5
j_call: TRBJ2-3
cdr3_aa: CASSYGGGATDTQYF
cdr3_nt: TGTGCCAGCAGTTACGGCGGGGGGGCCACAGATACGCAGTATTTT

d_call: NA
clone_size: many
cdr3_length: 13
v_call: TRBV20-1
j_call: TRBJ1-4
cdr3_aa: CSARDNGGEKLFF
cdr3_nt: TGCAGTGCTAGAGATAATGGGGGAGAAAAACTGTTTTTT

d_call: NA
clone_size: NA
cdr3_length: 18
v_call: TRBV12-3/TRBV12-4
j_call: TRBJ2-3
cdr3_aa: CAFSLTRPPRTSTDTQYF
cdr3_nt: TGTGCCTTCAGTTTAACCAGACCCCCTAGGACTAGCACAGATACGCAGTATTTT

d_call: NA
clone_size: few
cdr3_length: 13
v_call: TRBV29-1
j_call: TRBJ2-7
cdr3_aa: CSYRGIGLGEQYF
cdr3_nt: TGCAGCTACCGGGGAATAGGGTTGGGGGAGCAGTACTTC

d_call: TRBD2
clone_size: few
cdr3_length: 15
v_call: TRBV18
j_call: TRBJ2-1
cdr3_aa: CASSPGTRVAREQFF
cdr3_nt: TGTGCCAGCTCACCAGGGACTAGAGTGGCAAGGGAGCAGTTCTTC

d_call: NA
clone_size: few
cdr3_length: 10
v_call: TRBV29-1
j_call: TRBJ1-5
cdr3_aa: CSVGCEAQHF
cdr3_nt: TGCAGCGTTGGTTGCGAGGCCCAGCATTTT

d_call: NA
clone_size: many
cdr3_length: 15
v_call: TRBV27
j_call: TRBJ2-4
cdr3_aa: CASNSGVGNKNIQYF
cdr3_nt: TGTGCCAGCAACTCGGGGGTAGGAAACAAAAACATTCAGTACTTC

d_call: TRBD2
clone_size: few
cdr3_length: 16
v_call: TRBV9
j_call: TRBJ2-7
cdr3_aa: CASSVGVGGGSYEQYF
cdr3_nt: TGTGCCAGCAGCGTAGGCGTTGGCGGGGGGAGCTACGAGCAGTACTTC

d_call: TRBD2
clone_size: NA
cdr3_length: 15
v_call: TRBV5-1
j_call: TRBJ2-1
cdr3_aa: CASRGTSGSPGEQFF
cdr3_nt: TGCGCCAGCCGGGGGACTAGCGGGTCCCCCGGGGAGCAGTTCTTC

d_call: NA
clone_size: NA
cdr3_length: 12
v_call: TRBV6-2/TRBV6-3
j_call: TRBJ1-2
cdr3_aa: CASSIANYGYTF
cdr3_nt: TGTGCCAGCAGCATAGCTAACTATGGCTACACCTTC

d_call: NA
clone_size: NA
cdr3_length: 14
v_call: TRBV6-1
j_call: TRBJ1-4
cdr3_aa: CASSQGRAWPKLFF
cdr3_nt: TGTGCCAGCAGCCAAGGGCGCGCTTGGCCTAAACTGTTTTTT

d_call: NA
clone_size: NA
cdr3_length: 12
v_call: TRBV28
j_call: TRBJ2-1
cdr3_aa: CASRQIQREQFF
cdr3_nt: TGTGCCAGCAGACAGATTCAGAGAGAGCAGTTCTTC

d_call: TRBD1
clone_size: NA
cdr3_length: 15
v_call: TRBV6-2/TRBV6-3
j_call: TRBJ2-2
cdr3_aa: CASSWTQGEYGELFF
cdr3_nt: TGTGCCAGCAGTTGGACTCAGGGGGAGTACGGGGAGCTGTTTTTT

d_call: NA
clone_size: many
cdr3_length: 17
v_call: TRBV20-1
j_call: TRBJ2-3
cdr3_aa: CSARKVGAGISTDTQYF
cdr3_nt: TGCAGTGCTCGCAAGGTGGGCGCGGGGATTAGCACAGATACGCAGTATTTT

d_call: TRBD1
clone_size: NA
cdr3_length: 14
v_call: TRBV12-3/TRBV12-4
j_call: TRBJ1-4
cdr3_aa: CASSPRTGNEKLFF
cdr3_nt: TGTGCCAGCAGTCCCCGGACAGGGAATGAAAAACTGTTTTTT

d_call: NA
clone_size: NA
cdr3_length: 14
v_call: TRBV6-4
j_call: TRBJ2-7
cdr3_aa: CASNRRGILYEQYF
cdr3_nt: TGTGCCAGCAATCGGAGGGGCATCCTCTACGAGCAGTACTTC

d_call: NA
clone_size: NA
cdr3_length: 15
v_call: TRBV7-2
j_call: TRBJ1-2
cdr3_aa: CASSLVLGETYGYTF
cdr3_nt: TGTGCCAGCAGCTTAGTCCTGGGGGAGACCTATGGCTACACCTTC

d_call: TRBD2
clone_size: NA
cdr3_length: 16
v_call: TRBV6-1
j_call: TRBJ2-6
cdr3_aa: CASSRTSGSGANVLTF
cdr3_nt: TGTGCCAGCAGTCGTACTAGCGGCTCTGGGGCCAACGTCCTGACTTTC

d_call: NA
clone_size: NA
cdr3_length: 14
v_call: TRBV11-3
j_call: TRBJ2-1
cdr3_aa: CASSLWARDNEQFF
cdr3_nt: TGTGCCAGCAGCTTATGGGCTCGGGACAATGAGCAGTTCTTC

d_call: TRBD1
clone_size: NA
cdr3_length: 13
v_call: TRBV11-3
j_call: TRBJ2-5
cdr3_aa: CASSQGQGVTQYF
cdr3_nt: TGTGCCAGCAGCCAGGGACAGGGTGTGACCCAGTACTTC